One sample yielded the 21 T cell receptor beta chains listed below, sequenced in a study of CD8+ T cells in alopecia areata. As for treatment: oral pan-JAK inhibitor, 5-10 mg twice daily. Extraction of RNA preceded its reverse transcription into cDNA, which served as the sequencing template. The table came from immunoSEQ multiplex PCR; TCRdb's copy has only in-frame clones and leaves some out. In the table there are some 100,000 clones, 50% to 75% of which are singletons. The starting material was CD8+ T cells sorted from blood, obtained at week 4, from a patient treated with tofacitinib. The receptors shown here come from a human donor with alopecia areata.

The chain recombines TRBV30 with TRBJ1-2, with a possible D match to TRBD1 (5 bases). The CDR3 consists of 14 residues. Germline V gives CDR1 GTSNPN, CDR2 SVGIG (reference sequence). The ends were cut back, 2 bases at V and 4 bases at J, with 14 bases in the middle. In nucleotides, the CDR3 is TGTGCCTGGAGTTCGGGGGATTATGGCTATGGCTACACCTTC. This encodes CAWSSGDYGYGYTF.

The V and J genes are TRBV29-1 and TRBJ2-7; D unclear. The CDR3 consists of 12 residues. V lost 4 bases and J 11 bases, leaving 18 bases between the germline ends. Germline-derived CDR1 and CDR2 are SQVTM and ANQGSEA. CDR3 nucleotide sequence: TGCAGCGTTGTAGTGAGTGGCCTTTGGAAGTACTTC. Translation: CSVVVSGLWKYF.

The rearrangement links TRBV20-1 to TRBJ2-7, with D unresolved. With 2 bases removed from V and 2 bases from J, the gap between germline ends came to 4 bases. This CDR3 region has 11 residues. Germline V CDR1 and CDR2: DFQATT, SNEGSKA (reference sequence). The CDR3: CSARLAYEQYF. The CDR3, as DNA: TGCAGTGCTAGACTAGCCTACGAGCAGTACTTC.

There are a few counts of this clone. The rearrangement joins TRBV28 to TRBJ2-7; weak D call: TRBD1 (6 bases). The CDR3 loop spans 13 amino acids. Germline V gene lookup returns CDR1 MDHEN and CDR2 SYDVKM. V gave up 5 bases and J gave up 1 base, with 9 bases separating them. CDR3 bases: TGTGCCAGCAGTCAAGGACAGTCCTACGAGCAGTACTTC. It codes for CASSQGQSYEQYF.

The chain recombines TRBV27 with TRBJ2-5, with 7 positions matching TRBD1. Looked up from germline, CDR1 is MNHEY and CDR2 is SMNVEV (reference sequence). The CDR3 is 13 amino acids. V shed 6 bases, J shed 1 base, and the junction held 2 bases outside the gene matches. The CDR3 DNA follows: TGTGCCAGCAGCTGGGACAGCCAAGAGACCCAGTACTTC. Encoded protein: CASSWDSQETQYF.

This clone was found a few times. The chain has TRBV6-5 and TRBJ1-2, with D possibly matching TRBD1 (5 bases). Trimming removed 0 bases at V and 4 bases at J, with 15 bases between. The CDR3 totals 16 residues. Germline lookup yields CDR1 MNHEY and CDR2 SVGAGI. The CDR3 DNA is TGTGCCAGCAGTTACTCCTCGGACAACGCGGGCTATGGCTACACCTTC. Its translation is CASSYSSDNAGYGYTF.

This chain connects TRBV6-6 to TRBJ2-1; D may be TRBD1 or TRBD2 (6 bases each). The CDR3 has 16 amino acids. Germline CDR1 is MNHNY and CDR2 is SVGAGI (reference sequence). Trimming removed 6 bases at V and 5 bases at J, with 20 bases between. The CDR3 DNA sequence: TGTGCCAGCAGCCCCTCCGTAGGGGGGTCCGACAATGAGCAGTTCTTC. Protein: CASSPSVGGSDNEQFF.

The V call is TRBV27, the J call TRBJ2-7; D unresolved. Germline loops: CDR1 MNHEY, CDR2 SMNVEV (reference sequence). The V end lost 3 bases, the J end lost 3 bases, and 18 bases lay between the germline ends. The CDR3 length is 16 residues. The CDR3 region is CASSFTFLLGRYEQYF. CDR3 DNA: TGTGCCAGCAGTTTTACTTTTTTGTTAGGGCGCTACGAGCAGTACTTC.

The chain couples TRBV30 to TRBJ2-7; TRBD1 aligns across 10 bases. V lost 1 base, J lost 10 bases, and 7 bases stayed unmatched. The CDR3 sequence is 13 residues long. CDR1 is GTSNPN, CDR2 SVGIG, per germline (reference sequence). The CDR3 DNA reads as TGTGCCTGGAGTGCCGGGACAGGGGACGGACAGTACTTC. Protein product: CAWSAGTGDGQYF.

The sample holds a few counts of this clone. The CDR3 bases are TGTGCCAGCAGCTTCATCCCTCCGGGGGAGCAGTACTTC. Translating gives CASSFIPPGEQYF. The rearrangement joins TRBV7-2 to TRBJ2-7, with TRBD2 as a possible D gene (5 bases). V was pared by 3 bases and J by 7 bases, with 13 bases between. Germline CDR1 and CDR2: SGHTA and FQGNSA. The CDR3 runs 13 residues.

The genes are TRBV11-2 and TRBJ2-3; 7 bases line up with TRBD2. This CDR3 is built from 17 residues. From germline, CDR1 is SGHAT and CDR2 FQNNGV. V trimming: 1 base; J trimming: 2 bases; junction bases outside the gene matches: 9. This chain's CDR3 is CASSLGEAGVNTDTQYF. CDR3 DNA: TGTGCCAGCAGCTTAGGGGAGGCGGGGGTTAACACAGATACGCAGTATTTT.

This clone has a handful of counts. The rearrangement joins TRBV29-1 to TRBJ1-2; D call uncertain. This CDR3 has 12 amino acids. V was clipped by 7 bases and J by 8 bases, with 17 bases between them. The V gene's germline CDR1 is SQVTM and CDR2 ANQGSEA. The CDR3 region is CSATEGAGGYTF. Here the CDR3 DNA reads TGCAGCGCAACAGAGGGCGCGGGAGGCTACACCTTC. Full variable domain (rest looked up from reference TRBV29-1 and TRBJ1-2): SAVISQKPSRDICQRGTSLTIQCQVDSQVTMMFWYRQQPGQSLTLIATANQGSEATYESGFVIDKFPISRPNLTFSTLTVSNMSPEDSSIYLCSATEGAGGYTFGSGTRLTVV.

The J gene is TRBJ1-2, the V gene TRBV7-9; possibly TRBD1 for D (5 bases). The CDR3 is 14 amino acids. Germline CDR1 and CDR2: SEHNR and FQNEAQ (reference sequence). Trimming cost V 5 bases and J 4 bases, with 14 bases left between them. This CDR3 reads CASSQMTAFYGYTF. The CDR3 coding sequence is TGTGCCAGCAGCCAAATGACAGCCTTCTATGGCTACACCTTC.

The chain combines TRBV25-1 with TRBJ1-2; D might be TRBD1 (5 bases). The CDR3 has 13 residues. Germline V gene sequence: CDR1 MGHDK, CDR2 SYGVNS. V lost 5 bases, J lost 3 bases, and 10 bases lay in between. CDR3 residues: CASSILGDYGYTF. In DNA form, the CDR3 reads TGTGCCAGCAGTATCCTAGGGGACTATGGCTACACCTTC.

V gene TRBV9 combines with J gene TRBJ1-5; D is ambiguous. The CDR3 consists of 15 residues. The germline gives CDR1 SGDLS, CDR2 YYNGEE. V lost 1 base and J 9 bases, leaving 17 bases between the germline ends. CDR3 loop: CASSVCSRFTGPQHF. The CDR3 DNA reads TGTGCCAGCAGCGTATGTTCAAGGTTCACGGGGCCCCAGCATTTT. The whole variable domain, remainder taken from reference TRBV9 and TRBJ1-5, is DSGVTQTPKHLITATGQRVTLRCSPRSGDLSVYWYQQSLDQGLQFLIQYYNGEERAKGNILERFSAQQFPDLHSELNLSSLELGDSALYFCASSVCSRFTGPQHFGDGTRLSIL.

The chain links TRBV29-1 to TRBJ2-3, with no clear D. V was pared by 6 bases and J by 3 bases, with 16 bases between. The CDR3 has 14 amino acids. Germline V gives CDR1 SQVTM, CDR2 ANQGSEA. The chain's CDR3 is CSVPYLDRTDTQYF. The CDR3 coding sequence is TGCAGCGTACCCTATCTGGATCGGACAGATACGCAGTATTTT.

A few counts support this clone. V usage is TRBV7-8 and J usage is TRBJ1-1; D gene uncertain. The V gene lost 3 bases and the J gene lost 0 bases, with 14 bases spanning the gap. Germline V lookup: CDR1 SGHVS, CDR2 FQNEAQ. This CDR3 region has 16 residues. CDR3 DNA sequence: TGTGCCAGCAGCTTGGGATGGGCACCCCTGAACACTGAAGCTTTCTTT. Protein product: CASSLGWAPLNTEAFF.

Comments on this clone: The sample contains more than one DNA sequence encoding this CDR3. This chain links TRBV30 with TRBJ2-7, with D maybe TRBD1 (6 bases). Germline V gene sequence: CDR1 GTSNPN, CDR2 SVGIG (reference sequence). The CDR3 consists of 12 residues. Trimming pared 3 bases from V and 3 bases from J, leaving 9 bases between. CDR3 bases: TGTGCCTGGAGCGCGGACAGCTACGAGCAGTACTTC. Translating it yields CAWSADSYEQYF.

This rearrangement joins TRBV6-6 to TRBJ2-1; 7 nucleotides line up with TRBD1. J was trimmed by 0 bases and V by 6 bases; bases with no gene match: 8. Germline V gene sequence: CDR1 MNHNY, CDR2 SVGAGI (reference sequence). The CDR3 runs 16 residues. CDR3 amino acids: CASRHPGQSSYNEQFF. CDR3 nucleotide sequence: TGTGCCAGCAGACACCCGGGACAGAGCTCCTACAATGAGCAGTTCTTC.

The V and J genes are TRBV29-1 and TRBJ2-1; 10 positions match TRBD2. Germline assignment: CDR1 SQVTM and CDR2 ANQGSEA. The length of the CDR3 is 13 residues. V lost 7 bases, J lost 4 bases, and 4 bases stayed unmatched. The CDR3, as DNA: TGCAGCGGTCGACTAGCGGGTTACAATGAGCAGTTCTTC. Translated: CSGRLAGYNEQFF.

This clone was counted only a few times. V usage is TRBV29-1 and J usage is TRBJ1-2, with 8 bases identical to TRBD1. Germline assignment: CDR1 SQVTM and CDR2 ANQGSEA. The CDR3 runs to 14 residues. The V segment lost 5 bases and the J segment 1 base; nucleotides outside the gene matches: 6. Written as DNA, the CDR3 is TGCAGCGTTACCGGGACAGGCGTTAACTATGGCTACACCTTC. Amino acids: CSVTGTGVNYGYTF.